The clone carrying this TCR beta chain has a handful of counts. Its antigen is not known. This specimen comes from a study of identical twins. Whole-study findings and limits: Models came in too low on out-of-frame TCR alpha sharing in monozygotic twins.

Unique molecular identifiers were present on the cDNA, which also gained a universal primer site by template switching. TCRdb reprocessed the 5' RACE reads via MiXCR and lists one record per CDR3 protein. The table shows roughly 350,000 distinct CDR3 sequences, with 8.5% to 10% occurring only once. The sample taken for sequencing was naive T cells sorted from blood. The TCR originated in a woman between 45 and 65 years old in good health.

Written as DNA, the CDR3 is TGTGCCAGCAACGACAGGGGCCTCCACAATGAGCAGTTCTTC. Its protein is CASNDRGLHNEQFF. V and J are TRBV12-3 or TRBV12-4 and TRBJ2-1; 8 positions agree with TRBD1. Losses at the gene ends were 7 bases for V and 5 bases for J; bases not matched to a gene: 7. The CDR3 has 14 amino acids.